A selection of T cell receptor beta chains follows, all from one sample in a study of T cell responses to AZD1222 COVID-19 vaccine. Profiled with immunoSEQ multiplex PCR; TCRdb holds only in-frame clones, not every one. The sample consists of about 70,000 clones, around 84% of them appearing once. Sequenced material: peripheral blood, taken on day 0 of AZD1222 vaccination. The source is an adult in good health. Both conserved end residues are part of each CDR3. Fields, in order: D gene, clone size, J gene, V gene, CDR3 protein, CDR3 DNA. A D gene is named only where the DNA matches it firmly. Clone size is stated in some rows and not others, as once, few, many or a class when expanded.

D: TRBD1
size: -
J: TRBJ2-1
V: TRBV11-1
CDR3: CASSLASDRGYEQFF
DNA: TGTGCCAGCAGCTTAGCCTCGGACAGGGGCTATGAGCAGTTCTTC

D: -
size: -
J: TRBJ2-5
V: TRBV27
CDR3: CASSPTPTVQETQYF
DNA: TGTGCCAGCAGTCCCACCCCGACTGTTCAAGAGACCCAGTACTTC

D: TRBD1
size: -
J: TRBJ1-2
V: TRBV7-8
CDR3: CASSRTGNYGYTF
DNA: TGTGCCAGCAGTCGGACAGGGAACTATGGCTACACCTTC

D: TRBD1
size: -
J: TRBJ1-2
V: TRBV27
CDR3: CASSLTAGTANYGYTF
DNA: TGTGCCAGCAGTTTGACGGCCGGGACAGCTAACTATGGCTACACCTTC

D: -
size: -
J: TRBJ1-6
V: TRBV15
CDR3: CATSADHLLSPLHF
DNA: TGTGCCACCAGCGCGGATCACCTCCTTTCCCCCCTCCACTTT

D: -
size: -
J: TRBJ2-1
V: TRBV2
CDR3: CASMVSGVGPYNEQFF
DNA: TGTGCCAGCATGGTTAGCGGAGTGGGGCCCTACAATGAGCAGTTCTTC

D: TRBD2
size: -
J: TRBJ2-7
V: TRBV6-1
CDR3: CASSEKPSGTPHPYEQYF
DNA: TGTGCCAGCAGTGAAAAACCTAGCGGGACGCCGCACCCCTACGAGCAGTACTTC

D: TRBD1
size: -
J: TRBJ1-1
V: TRBV29-1
CDR3: CSVAGTGGGLAEAFF
DNA: TGCAGCGTGGCCGGGACAGGGGGCGGATTGGCTGAAGCTTTCTTT

D: TRBD2
size: -
J: TRBJ2-2
V: TRBV7-9
CDR3: CASSFAAEREKGGELFF
DNA: TGTGCCAGCAGCTTTGCGGCCGAGCGGGAGAAGGGCGGGGAGCTGTTTTTT

D: TRBD2
size: few
J: TRBJ2-2
V: TRBV7-9
CDR3: CASSRLAAISGELFF
DNA: TGTGCCAGCAGCCGACTAGCGGCTATCAGCGGGGAGCTGTTTTTT

D: -
size: -
J: TRBJ1-5
V: TRBV10-2
CDR3: CASSAGESNQPQHF
DNA: TGCGCCAGCAGCGCAGGGGAGAGCAATCAGCCCCAGCATTTT

D: -
size: -
J: TRBJ1-1
V: TRBV7-9
CDR3: CASSLGQLTEAFF
DNA: TGTGCCAGCAGCTTAGGGCAACTCACTGAAGCTTTCTTT

D: TRBD1
size: -
J: TRBJ2-7
V: TRBV19
CDR3: CASSTDRGHEQYF
DNA: TGTGCCAGTAGTACGGACAGGGGCCACGAGCAGTACTTC

D: TRBD2
size: -
J: TRBJ2-3
V: TRBV7-8
CDR3: CASSLGPSGGPDTQYF
DNA: TGTGCCAGCAGCTTAGGACCTAGCGGGGGACCAGATACGCAGTATTTT

D: -
size: -
J: TRBJ2-7
V: TRBV5-4
CDR3: CASSTAGGYEQYF
DNA: TGTGCCAGCAGCACCGCCGGGGGCTACGAGCAGTACTTC

D: TRBD2
size: -
J: TRBJ2-3
V: TRBV4-1
CDR3: CASSRLAGTTDTQYF
DNA: TGCGCCAGCAGTCGACTAGCGGGGACCACAGATACGCAGTATTTT

D: -
size: once
J: TRBJ2-1
V: TRBV5-4
CDR3: CASSFWGGRYNEQFF
DNA: TGTGCCAGCAGCTTCTGGGGGGGCCGTTACAATGAGCAGTTCTTC

D: -
size: once
J: TRBJ2-7
V: TRBV5-6
CDR3: CASSRWGTAYEQYF
DNA: TGTGCCAGCAGTCGGTGGGGGACTGCCTACGAGCAGTACTTC

D: TRBD2
size: -
J: TRBJ2-4
V: TRBV2
CDR3: CASSVGLALNIQYF
DNA: TGTGCCAGCAGTGTGGGACTAGCGTTGAACATTCAGTACTTC

D: TRBD2
size: -
J: TRBJ2-3
V: TRBV3-1/TRBV3-2
CDR3: CASSQDVSGDTDTQYF
DNA: TGTGCCAGCAGCCAAGATGTCAGCGGGGACACAGATACGCAGTATTTT